Each of the 32 T cell receptor beta chains below was sequenced from the same sample in a study of T cell responses to AZD1222 COVID-19 vaccine. The method was immunoSEQ multiplex PCR; TCRdb's version includes in-frame clones alone and lacks a portion of them. There are about 130,000 clones in the sample; 80% to 90% occur only once, and around 7.8% lies in the top ten. This sample comprised peripheral blood, obtained on day 0 of AZD1222 vaccination. All receptors come from an adult in good health.

The V gene is TRBV19, the J gene TRBJ1-2; D is undetermined. Germline CDR1 and CDR2: LNHDA and SQIVND (reference sequence). V lost 8 bases to trimming and J lost 4 bases, with 14 bases between them. This CDR3 spans 13 amino acids. The CDR3 region has the DNA TGTGCCAGTGGGTTGCGGGCGAGCTATGGCTACACCTTC. Translated, it gives CASGLRASYGYTF.

The chain recombines TRBV24-1 with TRBJ2-1; TRBD2 matches 9 bases. The CDR3 length is 12 residues. J was trimmed by 9 bases and V by 7 bases; bases with no gene match: 3. Germline CDR1 KGHDR, CDR2 SFDVKD. CDR3 region: CATRGREGEQFF. The DNA for the CDR3 is TGTGCCACCAGAGGGCGGGAGGGTGAGCAGTTCTTC.

This sequence joins TRBV2 and TRBJ2-5; the D is unclear. The germline gives CDR1 SNHLY, CDR2 FYNNEI. The CDR3 runs to 11 residues. Trimming removed 5 bases at V and 5 bases at J, with 6 bases between. The CDR3 loop reads CASSSWETQYF. CDR3 nucleotides: TGTGCCAGCAGTTCGTGGGAGACCCAGTACTTC.

This sequence joins TRBV6-5 and TRBJ1-2; 7 nucleotides align to TRBD1. The CDR3 covers 12 residues. In germline, CDR1 is MNHEY, CDR2 SVGAGI. V gave up 7 bases and J gave up 11 bases; unmatched junction bases: 10. The CDR3 DNA reads TGTGCCAGCACCTTAACAGGGGTTGGGTACACCTTC. Translated: CASTLTGVGYTF.

The J gene is TRBJ1-4, the V gene TRBV7-8; D is possibly TRBD1 (5 bases). V gave up 1 base and J gave up 8 bases, with 20 bases separating them. Germline values: CDR1 SGHVS, CDR2 FQNEAQ. This CDR3 has 17 residues. CDR3 amino acids: CASSLVNGAGVREKLFF. The CDR3 coding sequence is TGTGCCAGCAGCTTAGTAAACGGGGCGGGGGTTCGGGAAAAACTGTTTTTT.

The chain combines TRBV15 with TRBJ2-1; 10 bases match TRBD2. Germline V gives CDR1 LNHNV, CDR2 YYDKDF (reference sequence). With V trimmed by 3 bases and J by 2 bases, 4 bases remained unmatched. The CDR3 is 16 amino acids. The CDR3 DNA is TGTGCCACCAGCAGGGGGAGCGGGGGGGCCTACAATGAGCAGTTCTTC. Its translation: CATSRGSGGAYNEQFF.

CDR3 sequence (DNA): TGTGCCACCAGCAGACAGGGGGGATTTACTAGCACAGATACGCAGTATTTT. Translated, it gives CATSRQGGFTSTDTQYF. The chain uses TRBV15 and TRBJ2-3, with D tentatively TRBD1 (7 bases). The CDR3 sequence is 17 residues long. Germline values: CDR1 LNHNV, CDR2 YYDKDF (reference sequence). Trimming took off 2 bases at V and 0 bases at J, with 15 bases between the two ends.

The chain has TRBV5-1 and TRBJ1-1; TRBD1 is a possible D gene (6 bases). V was pared by 4 bases and J by 1 base, with 11 bases between. The germline CDR1 and CDR2 sequences are SGHRS and YFSETQ. CDR3 length: 14 amino acids. Written as DNA, the CDR3 is TGCGCCAGCAGCATCGGGACAAAGAACACTGAAGCTTTCTTT. This encodes CASSIGTKNTEAFF.

This chain uses TRBV30 with TRBJ1-6; D call uncertain. The V and J ends lost 1 base and 4 bases respectively, with 8 bases between them. The CDR3 is 14 residues long. Germline V CDR1 and CDR2: GTSNPN, SVGIG (reference sequence). CDR3 loop: CAWSDNQYNSPLHF. The DNA for the CDR3 is TGTGCCTGGAGTGATAACCAGTATAATTCACCCCTCCACTTT.

The chain joins TRBV7-9 to TRBJ1-3; D remains ambiguous. The CDR3 contains 15 residues. Per the germline V gene, CDR1 is SEHNR and CDR2 is FQNEAQ (reference sequence). The ends were cut back, 5 bases at V and 0 bases at J, with 11 bases in the middle. In DNA, the CDR3 is TGTGCCAGCAGCCCCCCCGGTTACTCTGGAAACACCATATATTTT. This encodes CASSPPGYSGNTIYF.

As concerns this clone: This same CDR3 is encoded by further DNA sequences in the sample. The chain uses TRBV5-1 and TRBJ1-2; tentatively, D is TRBD1 (5 bases). With 0 bases removed from V and 2 bases from J, the gap between germline ends came to 8 bases. The CDR3 consists of 14 residues. Germline V gene sequence: CDR1 SGHRS, CDR2 YFSETQ. CDR3 amino acids: CASSLEGPNYGYTF. CDR3 in DNA: TGCGCCAGCAGCTTGGAGGGGCCGAACTATGGCTACACCTTC.

The table lists this clone with a few counts. The chain uses TRBV19 and TRBJ2-5, with 12 bases fitting TRBD1. Looked up from germline, CDR1 is LNHDA and CDR2 is SQIVND (reference sequence). V was pared by 8 bases and J by 4 bases, with 14 bases of the junction left unmatched. There are 17 residues in the CDR3. CDR3 in amino acids: CASQGGRDRGRGETQYF. The CDR3 DNA reads TGTGCCAGTCAGGGAGGCCGGGACAGGGGGCGCGGAGAGACCCAGTACTTC.

The chain has TRBV7-9 and TRBJ1-2; 8 nucleotides match TRBD1. Trimming at V came to 5 bases and at J to 7 bases, leaving 12 bases not matched to a gene. The CDR3 runs 15 residues. Germline assignment: CDR1 SEHNR and CDR2 FQNEAQ (reference sequence). The CDR3 protein is CASSTGGQGARGYTF. CDR3 sequence (DNA): TGTGCCAGCAGCACGGGGGGCCAGGGGGCGCGTGGCTACACCTTC.

This clone was counted between two and nine times. The rearrangement joins TRBV18 to TRBJ2-1; D uncertain. The CDR3 consists of 13 residues. Trimming took off 4 bases at V and 5 bases at J, with 9 bases between the two ends. Looked up from germline, CDR1 is KGHSH and CDR2 is LQKENI. The CDR3 sequence is CASSQDGNNEQFF. CDR3 coding DNA: TGTGCCAGCTCACAGGACGGAAACAATGAGCAGTTCTTC.

The V and J genes are TRBV6-2 or TRBV6-3 and TRBJ1-5; 7 bases are shared with TRBD1. The CDR3 has 15 amino acids. From germline, CDR1 is MNHEY and CDR2 SVGEGT. Trimming removed 5 bases from V and 6 bases from J; junction bases left unmatched: 10. The CDR3 here is CASSPKGARSQPQHF. The CDR3 DNA follows: TGTGCCAGCAGTCCGAAGGGGGCGAGAAGTCAGCCCCAGCATTTT.

The chain recombines TRBV18 with TRBJ1-3; 9 bases match TRBD1. The CDR3 has 17 amino acids. V lost 3 bases to trimming and J lost 0 bases; unmatched junction nucleotides: 6. Germline V gene lookup returns CDR1 KGHSH and CDR2 LQKENI. In DNA form, the CDR3 reads TGTGCCAGCTCACCGAGGACAGGGGACCACTCTGGAAACACCATATATTTT. Translated, it gives CASSPRTGDHSGNTIYF.

This chain joins TRBV14 and TRBJ2-5; D not certain. V was pared by 4 bases and J by 5 bases, with 11 bases between. This CDR3 has 13 amino acids. Germline CDR1 and CDR2: SGHDN and FVKESK. CDR3 sequence (DNA): TGTGCCAGCAGCCCCCTGGACGTGGAGACCCAGTACTTC. It yields the protein CASSPLDVETQYF. Supplemented by reference TRBV14 and TRBJ2-5, the full variable domain reads EAGVTQFPSHSVIEKGQTVTLRCDPISGHDNLYWYRRVMGKEIKFLLHFVKESKQDESGMPNNRFLAERTGGTYSTLKVQPAELEDSGVYFCASSPLDVETQYFGPGTRLLVL.

The CDR3 protein is CASSYQEVNTEAFF. DNA for the CDR3: TGTGCCAGCAGTTACCAGGAGGTGAACACTGAAGCTTTCTTT. V usage is TRBV6-2 or TRBV6-3 and J usage is TRBJ1-1; D unresolved. There are 14 residues in the CDR3. Per the germline V gene, CDR1 is MNHEY and CDR2 is SVGEGT. V was shortened by 2 bases and J by 0 bases, with 7 bases between the two germline ends.

The CDR3 loop reads CASSHRQGAGETQYF. CDR3 coding DNA: TGTGCCAGCAGCCACCGACAGGGGGCGGGAGAGACCCAGTACTTC. The chain uses TRBV3-1 (or the pseudogene TRBV3-2) and TRBJ2-5; TRBD1 matches 10 bases. J gave up 4 bases and V 3 bases, and 5 bases lay outside the gene matches. The CDR3 has 15 residues. Germline V gene lookup returns CDR1 LGHDT and CDR2 YNNKEL (reference sequence).

This clone was found once. The V gene is TRBV28, the J gene TRBJ2-1, with D perhaps being TRBD1 or TRBD2 (6 bases each). V lost 5 bases and J lost 1, with 18 bases in between. Germline V gene data show CDR1 as MDHEN and CDR2 as SYDVKM. The CDR3 runs to 17 residues. The CDR3 coding sequence is TGTGCCAGCAGTCTCGAGGGGGGTGTTGGGTCCTACAATGAGCAGTTCTTC. It is translated as CASSLEGGVGSYNEQFF.

The chain couples TRBV6-6 to TRBJ2-3; no clear D. From germline, CDR1 is MNHNY and CDR2 SVGAGI (reference sequence). Between the trimmed V and J ends, which lost 6 bases and 4 bases, there was a span of 11 bases. This CDR3 comprises 13 residues. The CDR3 spells CASRGLIADTQYF. In nucleotides, the CDR3 is TGTGCCAGCAGGGGCCTAATTGCAGATACGCAGTATTTT.

The J gene is TRBJ2-3, the V gene TRBV4-1; 14 bases line up with TRBD2. J lost 5 bases, V lost 3 bases, and 4 bases had no gene match. This CDR3 is built from 16 residues. Germline V gene sequence: CDR1 MGHRA, CDR2 YSYEKL. For the CDR3, the DNA is TGCGCCAGCAGCCAGGGACTAGCGGGAGCAGGAGATACGCAGTATTTT. This encodes CASSQGLAGAGDTQYF.

This clone was seen a few times. This same CDR3 is encoded by further DNA sequences in the sample. The chain combines TRBV18 with TRBJ1-2, with D perhaps TRBD1 (5 bases). Deletions cut 2 bases from V and 6 bases from J, with 10 bases between. The CDR3 extends over 13 amino acids. Per germline, CDR1 KGHSH and CDR2 LQKENI. CDR3 in amino acids: CASSPARGDGYTF. The CDR3 region has the DNA TGTGCCAGCTCACCAGCCCGAGGGGATGGCTACACCTTC.

The chain couples TRBV7-2 to TRBJ2-7, with TRBD2 as a possible D gene (6 bases). The CDR3 totals 17 residues. The V gene lost 0 bases and the J gene lost 3 bases, with 18 bases spanning the gap. Germline V gene sequence: CDR1 SGHTA, CDR2 FQGNSA. The CDR3 region has the DNA TGTGCCAGCAGCTTAGCCCCCCCGGCGGACTACGTCTACGAGCAGTACTTC. It is translated as CASSLAPPADYVYEQYF.

The table lists this clone with a few counts. The genes are TRBV30 and TRBJ1-4; D ambiguous. Trimming removed 5 bases at V and 8 bases at J, with 18 bases between. CDR1 is GTSNPN and CDR2 is SVGIG in the germline V gene (reference sequence). This CDR3 is 14 amino acids long. The CDR3 DNA follows: TGTGCCTGGGCTCCCGGACCCGCCAGGGAAAAACTGTTTTTT. It encodes CAWAPGPAREKLFF.

The chain links TRBV4-2 to TRBJ1-2; possible D gene TRBD1, 5 bases. Per the germline V gene, CDR1 is LGHNA and CDR2 is YNFKEQ. This CDR3 has 16 amino acids. V lost 0 bases and J lost 8, with 19 bases in between. The DNA of the CDR3 is TGTGCCAGCAGCCAAGAAGTCCTCGGGGCAGGGCAAGGCTACACCTTC. This codes for CASSQEVLGAGQGYTF.

The chain joins TRBV5-1 to TRBJ2-7, with TRBD2 matching over 8 bases. The CDR3 contains 16 residues. The V and J ends lost 3 bases and 1 base, in that order; junction bases with no gene match: 9. The germline gives CDR1 SGHRS, CDR2 YFSETQ. The CDR3 bases are TGCGCCAGCAGCTCCCAGGCGCGGGGGGCATCCTACGAGCAGTACTTC. Protein: CASSSQARGASYEQYF.

The chain employs TRBV28 and TRBJ1-2, with D perhaps matching TRBD1 (5 bases). V gave up 5 bases and J gave up 8 bases, with 12 bases separating them. This CDR3 comprises 12 residues. CDR1 and CDR2 (germline): MDHEN, SYDVKM. CDR3 amino acids: CASSPLGEGYTF. DNA of the CDR3: TGTGCCAGCAGTCCGCTAGGGGAGGGCTACACCTTC.

This chain uses TRBV6-1 with TRBJ1-2, with D uncertain. Germline loops: CDR1 MNHNS, CDR2 SASEGT. Trimming cost V 0 bases and J 3 bases, with 11 bases left between them. The CDR3 runs 15 residues. The CDR3 here is CASSEAPGSYYGYTF. The CDR3 DNA reads TGTGCCAGCAGTGAAGCGCCCGGGAGTTACTATGGCTACACCTTC.

This sequence joins TRBV5-1 and TRBJ1-2; 7 bases are shared with TRBD1. The CDR3 contains 15 residues. The trim removed 1 base at V and 1 base at J, leaving 4 bases unmatched. CDR1 is SGHRS and CDR2 is YFSETQ in the germline V gene. The CDR3 sequence is CASSLSGTDNYGYTF. The CDR3 DNA is TGCGCCAGCAGCTTGTCAGGGACAGATAACTATGGCTACACCTTC.

The chain combines TRBV6-5 with TRBJ1-5; no firm D call. Germline lookup yields CDR1 MNHEY and CDR2 SVGAGI. V lost 2 bases and J lost 7, with 15 bases in between. The CDR3 has 15 residues. The CDR3 sequence: CASSYKRSFSQPQHF. The CDR3 coding sequence is TGTGCCAGCAGTTACAAAAGGAGTTTTAGCCAGCCCCAGCATTTT.

This chain connects TRBV5-5 to TRBJ1-1; TRBD1 is a possible D gene (5 bases). The germline gives CDR1 SGHKS, CDR2 YYEKEE (reference sequence). The germline V and J ends were trimmed by 5 bases and 5 bases, with 16 bases remaining between them. There are 14 residues in the CDR3. CDR3 nucleotides: TGTGCCAGCAGACGTGTCAGGGAGGCGACTGAAGCTTTCTTT. Its protein is CASRRVREATEAFF. Combining the CDR3 with reference TRBV5-5 and TRBJ1-1 gives the whole variable domain DAGVTQSPTHLIKTRGQQVTLRCSPISGHKSVSWYQQVLGQGPQFIFQYYEKEERGRGNFPDRFSARQFPNYSSELNVNALLLGDSALYLCASRRVREATEAFFGQGTRLTVV.